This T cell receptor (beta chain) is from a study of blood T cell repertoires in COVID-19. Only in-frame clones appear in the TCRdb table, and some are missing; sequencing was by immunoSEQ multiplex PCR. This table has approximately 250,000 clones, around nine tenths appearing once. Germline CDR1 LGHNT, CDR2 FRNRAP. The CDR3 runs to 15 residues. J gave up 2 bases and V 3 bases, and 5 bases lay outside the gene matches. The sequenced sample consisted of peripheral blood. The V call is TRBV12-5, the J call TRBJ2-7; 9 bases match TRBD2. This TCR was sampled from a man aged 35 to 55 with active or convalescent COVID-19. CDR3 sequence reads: CASGFRSGGTYEQYF. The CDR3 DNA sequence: TGTGCTAGTGGTTTTCGTAGCGGGGGCACCTACGAGCAGTACTTC.